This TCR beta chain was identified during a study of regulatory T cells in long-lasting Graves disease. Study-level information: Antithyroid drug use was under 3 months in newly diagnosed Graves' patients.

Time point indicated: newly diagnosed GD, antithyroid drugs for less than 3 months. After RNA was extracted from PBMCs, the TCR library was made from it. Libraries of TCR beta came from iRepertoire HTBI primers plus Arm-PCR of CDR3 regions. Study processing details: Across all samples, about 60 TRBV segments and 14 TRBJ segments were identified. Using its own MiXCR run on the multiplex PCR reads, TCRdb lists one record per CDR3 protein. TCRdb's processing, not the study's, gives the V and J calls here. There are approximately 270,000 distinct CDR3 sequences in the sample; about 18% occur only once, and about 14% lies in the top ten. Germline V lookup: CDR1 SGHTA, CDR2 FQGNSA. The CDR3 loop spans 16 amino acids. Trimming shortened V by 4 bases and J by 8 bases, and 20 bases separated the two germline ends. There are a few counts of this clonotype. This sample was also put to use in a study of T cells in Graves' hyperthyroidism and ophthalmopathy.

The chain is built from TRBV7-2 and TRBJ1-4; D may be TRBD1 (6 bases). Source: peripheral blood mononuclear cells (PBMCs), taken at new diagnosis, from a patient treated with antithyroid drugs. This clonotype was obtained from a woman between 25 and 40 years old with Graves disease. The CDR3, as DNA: TGTGCCAGCAGCTCCGGGTGGGGGCAAGGGATAGAAAAACTGTTTTTT. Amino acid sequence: CASSSGWGQGIEKLFF.